The rows below give T cell receptor beta chains drawn from one sample of a study of blood T cells in healthy people across ages. TCRdb reprocessed the 5' RACE reads via MiXCR and lists one record per CDR3 protein. The data show some 1.5 million distinct CDR3 sequences, approximately 28% seen once. The source material was blood. Receptors originate from a woman aged 30 to 39 in good health. Both conserved end residues are part of each CDR3. A D gene is named only where the DNA matches it firmly. Clone size is given for some rows only: seen once, a few or many times, or a class if the clone is expanded.

d_call j_call clone_size v_call cdr3_nt cdr3_aa
TRBD1 TRBJ2-1 - TRBV7-2 TGTGCCAGCAGCTTAGGGACAGGGGCTAGTGAGCAGTTCTTC CASSLGTGASEQFF
- TRBJ2-1 many TRBV20-1 TGCAGTGCTAGAGAGTCCCGCGGGTTACATGAGCAGTTCTTC CSARESRGLHEQFF
- TRBJ2-7 few TRBV7-9 TGTGCCAGCAGCTTTAGGGGCGGAGGGGGCGTGTTGAACGAGCAGTACTTC CASSFRGGGGVLNEQYF
- TRBJ2-2 few TRBV7-2 TGTGCCAGCAGCTTAAACCAGGGCAGGGAGCTGTTTTTT CASSLNQGRELFF
TRBD1 TRBJ2-5 few TRBV28 TGTGCCAGCAGTTTGGCGGGACAGGGAATGGAGACCCAGTACTTC CASSLAGQGMETQYF
- TRBJ2-7 many TRBV5-1 TGCGCCAGCAGCTTGGGACAGCTACCAGACGAGCAGTACTTC CASSLGQLPDEQYF
- TRBJ1-6 - TRBV12-3/TRBV12-4 TGTGCCAGCAAAGGAGCCGCCGGTTCACCCCTCCACTTT CASKGAAGSPLHF
- TRBJ2-7 - TRBV20-1 TGCAGTGCTAGAGATAAGAGAGGAGGGTCTGCCGAGCAGTACTTC CSARDKRGGSAEQYF
- TRBJ2-1 many TRBV7-3 TGTGCCAGCAGCTTAACGACGGTAGCCAGGGAGCAGTTCTTC CASSLTTVAREQFF
TRBD2 TRBJ2-3 - TRBV12-3/TRBV12-4 TGTGCCAGCAGTTCCGGGACTAGCGGGGTTGGCACAGATATGCAGTATTTT CASSSGTSGVGTDMQYF
- TRBJ1-2 - TRBV5-6 TGTGCCAGCAGCTTACAGACTACCTATGGCTACACCTTC CASSLQTTYGYTF
- TRBJ1-1 few TRBV29-1 TGCAGCGTTGGACGCCGGCTAGTGAGCGCTGAAGCTTTCTTT CSVGRRLVSAEAFF
TRBD2 TRBJ2-7 few TRBV3-1 TGTGCCAGCAGCCAACGCGTTCAGAGCGGGGGCGAGCAGTACTTC CASSQRVQSGGEQYF
- TRBJ2-7 few TRBV27 TGTGCCAGCAGTTTTGGGCGAGTGGCGGAGCAGTACTTC CASSFGRVAEQYF
- TRBJ1-5 few TRBV6-2/TRBV6-3 TGTGCCAGCAGCTGGGGGGGTACTCAGCCCCAGCATTTT CASSWGGTQPQHF
- TRBJ1-4 - TRBV20-1 TGCAGTGCTAGAGGGGGAGGTGGGGGAGAAAAACTGTTTTTT CSARGGGGGEKLFF
- TRBJ1-1 - TRBV24-1 TGTGCCACCAGTGACCGTCCGGGGCGTGAAGCTTTCTTT CATSDRPGREAFF
TRBD2 TRBJ2-5 few TRBV5-1 TGCGCCAGCAGACAACTTGGGGTCGCGCTAGCGGGGGTCCCAGGGACCCAGTACTTC CASRQLGVALAGVPGTQYF